This entry features one T cell receptor beta chain sequence. No antigen is known for it. A multiplex PCR was run with 60 Vbeta primers and 13 Jbeta primers. The table came from immunoSEQ multiplex PCR; TCRdb's copy has only in-frame clones and leaves some out. Of some 150,000 clones listed, 80% to 90% were seen once; the top ten hold 7%. This sample stems from a study of cytomegalovirus exposure and HLA in healthy donors. Whole-study findings and limits: A missense variant in DCLRE1C was later tied to TCR beta V- and J-gene trimming. Exclusion as indistinguishable affected some V segments, including TRBV6-2 and TRBV6-3. Rare TCR sequences dominated, though some public TCRs recurred in many donors. Association with HLA alleles at 0.05 false discovery rate was found for around 17,000 TCR beta sequences in a later analysis.

The V gene end was trimmed by 1 base and the J gene end by 2 bases; junction bases not matched to a gene: 2. CDR1 is SGHRS and CDR2 is YFSETQ in the germline V gene. The CDR3 is 15 residues long. The chain links TRBV5-1 to TRBJ2-3, with 9 bases fitting TRBD1. The sequenced sample consisted of PBMCs. This clonotype was obtained from a woman under 40 in good health and CMV-seropositive. The CDR3 DNA reads TGCGCCAGCAGCTTGACAGGGGGCTTCACAGATACGCAGTATTTT. This translates into CASSLTGGFTDTQYF.